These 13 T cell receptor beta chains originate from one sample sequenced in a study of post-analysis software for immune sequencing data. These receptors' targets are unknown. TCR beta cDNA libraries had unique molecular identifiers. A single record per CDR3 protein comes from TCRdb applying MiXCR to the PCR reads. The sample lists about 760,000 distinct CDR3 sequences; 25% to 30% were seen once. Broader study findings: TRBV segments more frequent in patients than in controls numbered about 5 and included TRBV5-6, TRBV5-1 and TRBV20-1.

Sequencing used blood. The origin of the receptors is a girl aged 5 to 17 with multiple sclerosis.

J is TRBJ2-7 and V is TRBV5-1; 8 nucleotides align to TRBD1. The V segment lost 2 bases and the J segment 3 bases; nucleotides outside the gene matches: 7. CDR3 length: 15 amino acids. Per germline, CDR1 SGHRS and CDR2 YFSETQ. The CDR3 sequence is CASSLETGANYEQYF. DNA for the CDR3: TGCGCCAGCAGCTTAGAGACAGGGGCCAACTACGAGCAGTACTTC. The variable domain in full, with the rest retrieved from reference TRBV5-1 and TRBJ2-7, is KAGVTQTPRYLIKTRGQQVTLSCSPISGHRSVSWYQQTPGQGLQFLFEYFSETQRNKGNFPGRFSGRQFSNSRSEMNVSTLELGDSALYLCASSLETGANYEQYFGPGTRLTVT.

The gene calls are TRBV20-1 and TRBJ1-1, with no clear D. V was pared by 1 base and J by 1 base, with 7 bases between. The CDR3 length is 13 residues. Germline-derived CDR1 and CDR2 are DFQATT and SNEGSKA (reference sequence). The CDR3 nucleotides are TGCAGTGCTAGAGGCCGGGGGAACACTGAAGCTTTCTTT. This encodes CSARGRGNTEAFF.

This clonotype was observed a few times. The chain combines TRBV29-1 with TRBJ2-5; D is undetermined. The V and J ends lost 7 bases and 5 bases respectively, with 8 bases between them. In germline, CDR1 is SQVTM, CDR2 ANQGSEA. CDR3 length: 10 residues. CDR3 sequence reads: CSAALETQYF. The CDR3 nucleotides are TGCAGCGCTGCCTTGGAGACCCAGTACTTC.

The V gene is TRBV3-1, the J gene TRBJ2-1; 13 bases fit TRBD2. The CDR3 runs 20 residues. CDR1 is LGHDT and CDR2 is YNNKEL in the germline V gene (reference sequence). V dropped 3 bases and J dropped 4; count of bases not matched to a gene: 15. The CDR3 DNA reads TGTGCCAGCAGCCACACCGGGACTAGCGGGATGGGATCCCCGTACAATGAGCAGTTCTTC. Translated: CASSHTGTSGMGSPYNEQFF.

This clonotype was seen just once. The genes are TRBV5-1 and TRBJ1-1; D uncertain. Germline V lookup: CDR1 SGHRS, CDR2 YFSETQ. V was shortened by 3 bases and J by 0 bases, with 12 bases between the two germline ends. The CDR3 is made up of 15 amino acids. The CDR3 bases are TGCGCCAGCAGCTCCCCGTCTTTCCTGAACACTGAAGCTTTCTTT. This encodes CASSSPSFLNTEAFF.

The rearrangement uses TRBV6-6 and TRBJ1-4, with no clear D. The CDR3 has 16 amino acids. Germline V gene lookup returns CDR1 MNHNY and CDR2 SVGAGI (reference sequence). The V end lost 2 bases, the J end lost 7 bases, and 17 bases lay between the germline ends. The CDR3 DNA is TGTGCCAGCAGTTACGGTGGACGGGCAGGTGGTGAAAAACTGTTTTTT. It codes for CASSYGGRAGGEKLFF.

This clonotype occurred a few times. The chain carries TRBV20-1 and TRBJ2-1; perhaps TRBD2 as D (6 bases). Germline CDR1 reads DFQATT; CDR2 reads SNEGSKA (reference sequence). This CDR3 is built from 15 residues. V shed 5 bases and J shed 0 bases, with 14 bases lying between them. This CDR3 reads CSAHPGRGSYNEQFF. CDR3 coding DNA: TGCAGTGCTCACCCGGGGCGGGGCTCCTACAATGAGCAGTTCTTC.

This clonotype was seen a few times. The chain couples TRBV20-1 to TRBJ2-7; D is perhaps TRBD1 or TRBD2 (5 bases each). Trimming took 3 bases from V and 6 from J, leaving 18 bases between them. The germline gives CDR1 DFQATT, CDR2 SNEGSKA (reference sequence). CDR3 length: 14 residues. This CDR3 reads CSASLGGAEGEQYF. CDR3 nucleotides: TGCAGTGCTAGCTTGGGTGGGGCTGAGGGCGAGCAGTACTTC.

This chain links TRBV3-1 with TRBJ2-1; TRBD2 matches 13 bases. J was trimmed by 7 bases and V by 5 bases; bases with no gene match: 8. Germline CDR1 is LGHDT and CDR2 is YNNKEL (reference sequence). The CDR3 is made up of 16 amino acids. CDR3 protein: CASSTQGLAGRNEQFF. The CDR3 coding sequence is TGTGCCAGCAGCACCCAGGGACTAGCGGGGCGAAATGAGCAGTTCTTC.

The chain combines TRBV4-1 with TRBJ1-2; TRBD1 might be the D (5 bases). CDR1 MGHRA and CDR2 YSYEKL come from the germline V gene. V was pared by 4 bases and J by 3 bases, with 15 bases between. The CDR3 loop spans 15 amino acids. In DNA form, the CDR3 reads TGCGCCAGCAGCCCCTACCAAGGGGTAGACTATGGCTACACCTTC. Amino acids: CASSPYQGVDYGYTF.

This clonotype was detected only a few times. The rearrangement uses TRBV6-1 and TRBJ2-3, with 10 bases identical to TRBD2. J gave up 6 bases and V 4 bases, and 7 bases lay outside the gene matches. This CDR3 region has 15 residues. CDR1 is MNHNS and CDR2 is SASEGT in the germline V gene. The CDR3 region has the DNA TGTGCCAGCAGTGGGCTAGCGGGAGCCCCCGATACGCAGTATTTT. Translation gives CASSGLAGAPDTQYF.

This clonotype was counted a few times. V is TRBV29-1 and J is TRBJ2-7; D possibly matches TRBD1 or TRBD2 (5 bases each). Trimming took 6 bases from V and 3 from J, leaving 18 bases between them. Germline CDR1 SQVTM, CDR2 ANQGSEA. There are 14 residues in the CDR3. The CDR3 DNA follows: TGCAGCGTCTCATTCCGGGACGGAGTCTACGAGCAGTACTTC. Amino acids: CSVSFRDGVYEQYF.

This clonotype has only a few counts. CDR3 loop: CSARDSTSGNSYNEQFF. The CDR3 DNA is TGCAGTGCTAGAGATTCGACTAGCGGGAACTCCTACAATGAGCAGTTCTTC. The chain couples TRBV20-1 to TRBJ2-1, with TRBD2 matching over 11 bases. Germline assignment: CDR1 DFQATT and CDR2 SNEGSKA (reference sequence). V shed 0 bases, J shed 0 bases, and the junction held 4 bases outside the gene matches. The CDR3 consists of 17 residues.